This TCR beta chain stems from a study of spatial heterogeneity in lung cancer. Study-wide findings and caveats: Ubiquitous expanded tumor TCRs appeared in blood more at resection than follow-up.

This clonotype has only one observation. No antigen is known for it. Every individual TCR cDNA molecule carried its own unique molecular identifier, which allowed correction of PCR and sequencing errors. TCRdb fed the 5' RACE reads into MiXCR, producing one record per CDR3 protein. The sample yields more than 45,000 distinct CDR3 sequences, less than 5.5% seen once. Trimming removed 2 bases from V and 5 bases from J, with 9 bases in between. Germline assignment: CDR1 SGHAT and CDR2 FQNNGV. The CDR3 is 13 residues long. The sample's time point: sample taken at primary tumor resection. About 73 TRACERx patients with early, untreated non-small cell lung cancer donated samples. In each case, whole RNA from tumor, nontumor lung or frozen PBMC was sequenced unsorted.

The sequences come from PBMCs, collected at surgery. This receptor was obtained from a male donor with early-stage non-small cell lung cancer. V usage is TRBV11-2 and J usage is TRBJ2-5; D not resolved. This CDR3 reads CASSLHQAETQYF. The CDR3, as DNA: TGTGCCAGCAGCTTACATCAGGCGGAGACCCAGTACTTC.